Presented here are 8 T cell receptor beta chains from one specimen sequenced in a study of T-cell reconstitution after alpha-beta-depleted transplantation in children. TCRbeta library preparation incorporated unique molecular identifiers. MiXCR was run by TCRdb on the PCR reads, yielding one entry per CDR3 protein. Here the sample spans 350,000 to 400,000 distinct CDR3 sequences, approximately 20% being singletons. This material consisted of PBMCs from the stem cell graft donor, taken from the stem cell graft. These receptors came from a human donor who donated a stem cell graft to a child with acute myeloid leukemia.

This clonotype was observed a handful of times. The CDR3 spells CASSDPIQGGTDTQYF. As DNA, the CDR3 is TGTGCCAGCAGTGACCCGATCCAGGGGGGGACAGATACGCAGTATTTT. The V and J genes are TRBV25-1 and TRBJ2-3, with D possibly being TRBD1 or TRBD2 (7 bases each). This CDR3 has 16 amino acids. The germline V gene encodes CDR1 MGHDK and CDR2 SYGVNS. The V end lost 3 bases, the J end lost 3 bases, and 16 bases lay between the germline ends. Based on the CDR3 plus reference TRBV25-1 and TRBJ2-3, the full variable domain is EADIYQTPRYLVIGTGKKITLECSQTMGHDKMYWYQQDPGMELHLIHYSYGVNSTEKGDLSSESTVSRIRTEHFPLTLESARPSHTSQYLCASSDPIQGGTDTQYFGPGTRLTVL.

The chain links TRBV12-3 or TRBV12-4 to TRBJ2-1; 7 bases agree with TRBD2. The CDR3 runs to 16 residues. The V and J ends lost 6 bases and 12 bases, in that order; junction bases with no gene match: 20. CDR3 loop: CASRPLGLAEAKAQFF. The CDR3 DNA is TGTGCCAGCAGGCCCCTTGGGCTAGCGGAGGCCAAGGCGCAGTTCTTC.

The chain couples TRBV12-3 or TRBV12-4 to TRBJ2-1; D not resolved. The CDR3 contains 15 residues. V lost 2 bases and J 2 bases, leaving 10 bases between the germline ends. In DNA form, the CDR3 reads TGTGCCAGCAGTTTAAGCCTGGGGACCTACAATGAGCAGTTCTTC. Its protein is CASSLSLGTYNEQFF.

There are a few counts of this clonotype. The gene calls are TRBV6-5 and TRBJ2-2, with D uncertain. V gave up 0 bases and J gave up 10 bases, with 6 bases separating them. Germline V gives CDR1 MNHEY, CDR2 SVGAGI. The CDR3 is 12 amino acids. In DNA form, the CDR3 reads TGTGCCAGCAGTTACTCAGGAGCGGAGCTGTTTTTT. The encoded protein is CASSYSGAELFF.

This clonotype was counted only a few times. The chain employs TRBV4-3 and TRBJ2-1; 8 bases match TRBD2. Germline trimming cut 0 bases from V and 7 bases from J; bases unmatched to any gene: 5. There are 15 residues in the CDR3. Germline-derived CDR1 and CDR2 are LGHNA and YSLEER. The CDR3 sequence: CASSQDRGGRNEQFF. The CDR3 nucleotides are TGCGCCAGCAGCCAAGATCGGGGCGGGAGGAATGAGCAGTTCTTC.

This clonotype turned up a few times. The chain joins TRBV4-2 to TRBJ2-7, with D hard to call. This CDR3 region has 13 residues. V was cut by 3 bases and J by 0 bases, with 6 bases left in between. The germline CDR1 and CDR2 sequences are LGHNA and YNFKEQ. In DNA form, the CDR3 reads TGTGCCAGCAGCCATCAGATCTCCTACGAGCAGTACTTC. It translates to CASSHQISYEQYF.

This clonotype occurred a few times. This chain uses TRBV27 with TRBJ2-7; TRBD2 matches at 9 bases. CDR1 MNHEY and CDR2 SMNVEV come from the germline V gene (reference sequence). The V gene end was trimmed by 5 bases and the J gene end by 2 bases; junction bases not matched to a gene: 1. The CDR3 runs to 13 residues. The CDR3 loop is CASSRTSAYEQYF. As DNA, the CDR3 is TGTGCCAGCAGTCGGACTAGCGCCTACGAGCAGTACTTC.

There are a few counts of this clonotype. Mismatch with germline at one junction end may stem from a read error. The chain combines TRBV6-4 with TRBJ2-1, with 8 bases fitting TRBD1. From germline, CDR1 is MRHNA and CDR2 SNTAGT. This CDR3 spans 19 amino acids. The CDR3 is CASSYSQPLLDRENNEQFF. Written as DNA, the CDR3 is TGTGCCAGCAGTTACTCGCAGCCCCTCCTGGACAGGGAAAATAATGAGCAGTTCTTC.